Below, one T cell receptor beta chain is given with its context. The repertoire was sequenced with immunoSEQ multiplex PCR; TCRdb's copy has only in-frame clones and lacks some. The sample records 250,000 to 350,000 clones, roughly nine tenths being singletons. This sample was taken from a study of blood T cell repertoires in COVID-19. The germline V and J ends were trimmed by 0 bases and 4 bases, with 8 bases remaining between them. Germline V gene data show CDR1 as SGHRS and CDR2 as YFSETQ. The CDR3 spans 13 residues. Sequencing was carried out using peripheral blood. This chain uses TRBV5-1 with TRBJ2-7, with unresolved D. The source is a man aged 18 to 29 with active or convalescent COVID-19. CDR3 DNA: TGCGCCAGCAGCTTGGGGGCAGAATACGAGCAGTACTTC. Translating it yields CASSLGAEYEQYF.